Given below is one T cell receptor beta chain in context. Clones were sequenced by immunoSEQ multiplex PCR, and TCRdb holds only the in-frame ones, with some missing. Of approximately 15,000 clones detected, about 79% appear once; the ten largest clones hold approximately 26%. The length of the CDR3 is 15 residues. Looked up from germline, CDR1 is MNHNS and CDR2 is SASEGT. Losses at the gene ends were 2 bases for V and 4 bases for J; bases not matched to a gene: 4. These data belong to a study of blood T cell repertoires in COVID-19. The clonotype originates from a woman aged 45-59 years with active or convalescent COVID-19. This sequence joins TRBV6-1 and TRBJ2-2, with 7 bases matching TRBD1. The sample comprised peripheral blood. CDR3 loop: CASSERPGGTGELFF. CDR3 bases: TGTGCCAGCAGTGAAAGGCCAGGGGGCACCGGGGAGCTGTTTTTT.